This T cell receptor beta chain emerged from a study of regulatory T cells in long-lasting Graves disease. Trimming cost V 10 bases and J 4 bases; bases outside gene matches: 9. This CDR3 contains 13 residues. The germline V gene has CDR1 LNHDA and CDR2 SQIVND (reference sequence). There are many counts of this clonotype. Its specificity is not known. Study results and limitations: Peripheral blood, not thyroid tissue, was the sole material studied.

Assembly of TCR beta libraries relied on iRepertoire HTBI primers together with Arm-PCR of CDR3 regions. TCRdb re-called the multiplex PCR reads through MiXCR, storing one row per CDR3 protein. Of almost 450,000 distinct CDR3 sequences listed, 15% to 20% are singletons. Stated time point: newly diagnosed GD, antithyroid drugs for less than 3 months. PBMC RNA was the source of the TCR library. These data also formed part of another study, on T cells in Graves' hyperthyroidism and ophthalmopathy.

This TCR derives from a woman between 25 and 40 years old with Graves disease. The specimen comprised peripheral blood mononuclear cells (PBMCs), sampled at new diagnosis, from a patient treated with antithyroid drugs. V gene TRBV19 combines with J gene TRBJ2-5; 7 bases agree with TRBD1. CDR3 sequence reads: CATQGGFGETQYF. The DNA for the CDR3 is TGTGCCACACAAGGGGGCTTTGGAGAGACCCAGTACTTC.